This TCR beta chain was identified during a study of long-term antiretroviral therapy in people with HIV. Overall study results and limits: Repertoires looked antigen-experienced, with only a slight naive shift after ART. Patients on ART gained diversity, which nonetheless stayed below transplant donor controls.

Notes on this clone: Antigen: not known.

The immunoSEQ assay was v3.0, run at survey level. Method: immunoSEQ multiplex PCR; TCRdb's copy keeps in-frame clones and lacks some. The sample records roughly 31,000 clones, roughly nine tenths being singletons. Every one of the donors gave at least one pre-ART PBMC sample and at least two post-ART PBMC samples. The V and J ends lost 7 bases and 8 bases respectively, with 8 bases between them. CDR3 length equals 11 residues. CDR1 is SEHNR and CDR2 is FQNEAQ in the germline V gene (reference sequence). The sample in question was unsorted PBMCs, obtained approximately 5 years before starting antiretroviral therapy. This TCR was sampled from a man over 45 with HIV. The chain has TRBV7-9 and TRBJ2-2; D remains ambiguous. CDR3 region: CASIKVGELFF. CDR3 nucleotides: TGTGCCAGCATAAAAGTGGGGGAGCTGTTTTTT.